What follows are 29 T cell receptor beta chains derived from one specimen sequenced in a study of blood T cells in healthy people across ages. The second PCR ran roughly 6 to 11 cycles with a sample-barcoded 5' primer and J-beta primers. TCRdb re-called the 5' RACE reads with MiXCR, one entry per CDR3 protein. This sample has 650,000 or so distinct CDR3 sequences; roughly half occur once, and the top ten carry 13%. The specimen was blood. All receptors derive from an elderly woman in good health.

With regard to this clonotype: Given a much more abundant clone one base away, this may be a read error. The chain uses TRBV7-2 and TRBJ2-1, with TRBD1 matching over 7 bases. The end of the DNA fits TRBJ2-7 better, so the J call may be wrong. Per the germline V gene, CDR1 is SGHTA and CDR2 is FQGNSA. The CDR3 sequence is 13 residues long. The CDR3 sequence: CASSSGTDNEQYF. CDR3 DNA sequence: TGTGCCAGCAGCTCCGGGACAGACAATGAGCAGTACTTC.

The chain recombines TRBV7-9 with TRBJ2-1; D is undetermined. Between the trimmed V and J ends, which lost 3 bases and 1 base, there was a span of 19 bases. This CDR3 contains 18 residues. CDR1 is SEHNR and CDR2 is FQNEAQ in the germline V gene (reference sequence). The CDR3 region has the DNA TGTGCCAGCAGCTTCCCTGGCTGGCCGTTCAATTCCTACAATGAGCAGTTCTTC. This codes for CASSFPGWPFNSYNEQFF.

The chain uses TRBV13 and TRBJ2-1, with 7 bases matching TRBD2. The V gene end was trimmed by 7 bases and the J gene end by 5 bases; junction bases not matched to a gene: 8. Germline V lookup: CDR1 PRHDT, CDR2 FYEKMQ (reference sequence). The CDR3 covers 14 residues. The CDR3 DNA follows: TGTGCCAGCACCGGGGGGATAGGGAACAATGAGCAGTTCTTC. It is translated as CASTGGIGNNEQFF.

This clonotype was recorded at least ten times. The chain employs TRBV6-5 and TRBJ2-2; TRBD1 aligns across 7 bases. The V gene end was trimmed by 2 bases and the J gene end by 2 bases; junction bases not matched to a gene: 8. The CDR3 runs to 17 residues. The germline V gene has CDR1 MNHEY and CDR2 SVGAGI. The CDR3 DNA sequence: TGTGCCAGCAGTTACGCTTCCGGGACAGCAAACACCGGGGAGCTGTTTTTT. Translating it yields CASSYASGTANTGELFF.

This clonotype was seen at least ten times. V usage is TRBV29-1 and J usage is TRBJ2-1, with 10 bases aligning to TRBD2. Trimming removed 7 bases from V and 7 bases from J; junction bases left unmatched: 7. The CDR3 has 13 amino acids. Germline values: CDR1 SQVTM, CDR2 ANQGSEA. CDR3 in DNA: TGCAGCGCAGAACCGGGACTAGCGAATGAGCAGTTCTTC. Amino acids: CSAEPGLANEQFF.

The V gene is TRBV12-3 or TRBV12-4, the J gene TRBJ2-1; 10 bases agree with TRBD2. The CDR3 covers 14 residues. V trimming: 4 bases; J trimming: 10 bases; junction bases outside the gene matches: 7. CDR3 region: CASSSGLAVTEQFF. CDR3 nucleotide sequence: TGTGCCAGCAGTTCTGGACTAGCGGTTACAGAGCAGTTCTTC.

V gene TRBV7-2 combines with J gene TRBJ1-5; D unresolved. The CDR3 totals 14 residues. Trimming removed 1 base at V and 3 bases at J, with 7 bases between. Per the germline V gene, CDR1 is SGHTA and CDR2 is FQGNSA. The CDR3 coding sequence is TGTGCCAGCAGCTTAGGCAACCTCAATCAGCCCCAGCATTTT. Translating it yields CASSLGNLNQPQHF.

The rearrangement links TRBV20-1 to TRBJ2-3; 9 bases match TRBD2. The CDR3 contains 16 residues. Germline CDR1 DFQATT, CDR2 SNEGSKA (reference sequence). Trimming removed 3 bases from V and 0 bases from J; junction bases left unmatched: 7. CDR3 nucleotides: TGCAGTGCTAGTAGCGGGGGAATCACTAGCACAGATACGCAGTATTTT. This gives the protein CSASSGGITSTDTQYF.

V and J are TRBV12-3 or TRBV12-4 and TRBJ2-3, with 8 bases aligning to TRBD1. Trimming removed 7 bases from V and 4 bases from J; junction bases left unmatched: 13. The CDR3 covers 16 residues. The CDR3 DNA sequence: TGTGCCAGCACACACCAGGGGGCACCTATGGCAGATACGCAGTATTTT. Translation: CASTHQGAPMADTQYF.

The chain couples TRBV29-1 to TRBJ2-7; TRBD1 aligns across 7 bases. Unmatched junction bases numbered 15, after V lost 7 bases and J lost 6 bases. The CDR3 extends over 14 amino acids. CDR1 is SQVTM and CDR2 is ANQGSEA in the germline V gene. This CDR3 is CSARGTYAPSEQYF. DNA for the CDR3: TGCAGCGCCAGGGGGACATACGCCCCATCCGAGCAGTACTTC.

The chain combines TRBV5-1 with TRBJ2-2; D not resolved. Trimming pared 9 bases from V and 4 bases from J, leaving 16 bases between. Germline CDR1 and CDR2: SGHRS and YFSETQ. The length of the CDR3 is 14 residues. Here the CDR3 reads CATFDTGRTGELFF. The CDR3 bases are TGCGCCACCTTCGACACCGGACGCACCGGGGAGCTGTTTTTT.

This clonotype turned up a few times. The rearrangement joins TRBV4-1 to TRBJ2-1, with 11 nucleotides matching TRBD2. The germline V gene encodes CDR1 MGHRA and CDR2 YSYEKL. This CDR3 has 15 residues. The J segment lost 9 bases and the V segment lost 0 bases, leaving 4 bases of the junction unmatched. The CDR3 reads CASSQEGSGRGEQFF. Here the CDR3 DNA reads TGCGCCAGCAGCCAAGAAGGTAGCGGGAGGGGTGAGCAGTTCTTC.

This chain joins TRBV5-1 and TRBJ2-1; no clear D. CDR3 size: 15 residues. The germline V gene encodes CDR1 SGHRS and CDR2 YFSETQ. V gave up 1 base and J gave up 3 bases, with 11 bases separating them. CDR3 loop: CASSLQTAVYNEQFF. The DNA of the CDR3 is TGCGCCAGCAGCTTGCAAACAGCAGTCTACAATGAGCAGTTCTTC.

J is TRBJ2-1 and V is TRBV18; 9 positions match TRBD2. Losses at the gene ends were 1 base for V and 5 bases for J; bases not matched to a gene: 3. CDR1 and CDR2 from the germline V gene are KGHSH and LQKENI. The CDR3 consists of 15 residues. The CDR3 region is CASSPLGLADNEQFF. The CDR3 coding sequence is TGTGCCAGCTCACCACTGGGACTAGCTGACAATGAGCAGTTCTTC.

Only one count was recorded for this clonotype. The V and J genes are TRBV5-1 and TRBJ2-1, with D perhaps matching TRBD1 or TRBD2 (5 bases each). Germline CDR1 and CDR2: SGHRS and YFSETQ. V lost 4 bases and J lost 6, with 17 bases in between. The CDR3 spans 15 residues. The CDR3 reads CASSLSAGARNEQFF. In DNA, the CDR3 is TGCGCCAGCAGCCTTTCCGCCGGGGCGCGCAATGAGCAGTTCTTC.

This clonotype was found many times. Here the CDR3 reads CSVGTSYNEQFF. The CDR3 DNA sequence: TGCAGCGTTGGGACCTCCTACAATGAGCAGTTCTTC. The V call is TRBV29-1, the J call TRBJ2-1; D gene uncertain. CDR1 is SQVTM and CDR2 is ANQGSEA in the germline V gene. The CDR3 sequence is 12 residues long. V shed 4 bases and J shed 0 bases, with 4 bases lying between them.

Many counts were recorded for this clonotype. CDR3 in DNA: TGCAGTGCTAGATCAGAATACGAGCAGTACTTC. Translation gives CSARSEYEQYF. The chain links TRBV20-1 to TRBJ2-7; D remains unclear. CDR3 length equals 11 residues. Germline CDR1 is DFQATT and CDR2 is SNEGSKA (reference sequence). Deletions cut 2 bases from V and 4 bases from J, with 6 bases between.

This clonotype has a count of ten or more. This CDR3 is CASSLWGSYGYTF. The CDR3 bases are TGTGCCAGCAGTTTATGGGGCAGCTATGGCTACACCTTC. The rearrangement joins TRBV27 to TRBJ1-2; tentatively, D is TRBD1 (5 bases). The CDR3 covers 13 residues. V was cut by 1 base and J by 4 bases, with 7 bases left in between. CDR1 and CDR2 (germline): MNHEY, SMNVEV (reference sequence).

This clonotype has only a few counts. The V gene is TRBV7-2, the J gene TRBJ1-3; a possible D gene is TRBD1 (5 bases). The CDR3 is made up of 14 amino acids. Germline assignment: CDR1 SGHTA and CDR2 FQGNSA. Trimming took off 5 bases at V and 0 bases at J, with 8 bases between the two ends. Written as DNA, the CDR3 is TGTGCCAGCAGCCCCGGGACCTCTGGAAACACCATATATTTT. Amino acid sequence: CASSPGTSGNTIYF. The full variable domain, in which reference TRBV7-2 and TRBJ1-3 provide the parts outside the CDR3, is GAGVSQSPSNKVTEKGKDVELRCDPISGHTALYWYRQSLGQGLEFLIYFQGNSAPDKSGLPSDRFSAERTGGSVSTLTIQRTQQEDSAVYLCASSPGTSGNTIYFGEGSWLTVV.

J is TRBJ2-1 and V is TRBV27, with 8 bases aligning to TRBD2. The J call may be in error: the DNA end matches TRBJ2-7 better. The CDR3 contains 16 residues. Germline-derived CDR1 and CDR2 are MNHEY and SMNVEV (reference sequence). DNA for the CDR3: TGTGCCAGCAGTTTGGGTGGGCGGGGGGTCTATAATGAGCAGTACTTC. Its translation: CASSLGGRGVYNEQYF.

The chain is built from TRBV5-1 and TRBJ2-7; D call uncertain. CDR1 is SGHRS and CDR2 is YFSETQ in the germline V gene. Trimming removed 0 bases at V and 7 bases at J, with 14 bases between. This CDR3 is 14 amino acids long. CDR3 bases: TGCGCCAGCAGCTTGGACAGTCGGATAGGGGAGCAGTACTTC. Translation: CASSLDSRIGEQYF.

The sample holds a few counts of this clonotype. The V gene is TRBV7-9, the J gene TRBJ1-5; the D gene is possibly TRBD1 (5 bases). CDR1 SEHNR and CDR2 FQNEAQ come from the germline V gene (reference sequence). V gave up 0 bases and J gave up 1 base, with 19 bases separating them. This CDR3 is 19 amino acids long. The CDR3, as DNA: TGTGCCAGCAGCTTAGCTTCCGCAGGACACCGGGCGAGCAATCAGCCCCAGCATTTT. It encodes CASSLASAGHRASNQPQHF. The entire variable domain, with the rest obtained from reference TRBV7-9 and TRBJ1-5, is as follows: DTGVSQNPRHKITKRGQNVTFRCDPISEHNRLYWYRQTLGQGPEFLTYFQNEAQLEKSRLLSDRFSAERPKGSFSTLEIQRTEQGDSAMYLCASSLASAGHRASNQPQHFGDGTRLSIL.

The sample holds many counts of this clonotype. The chain combines TRBV20-1 with TRBJ2-4, with D perhaps matching TRBD1 (5 bases). Trimming stripped 4 bases from V and 2 bases from J, with 15 bases between. From germline, CDR1 is DFQATT and CDR2 SNEGSKA (reference sequence). The CDR3 consists of 15 residues. The chain's CDR3 is CSATVDKPPKNIQYF. The CDR3, as DNA: TGCAGTGCTACCGTGGACAAACCTCCCAAAAACATTCAGTACTTC.

The gene calls are TRBV11-2 and TRBJ1-1, with D possibly TRBD1 on 6 matching bases. CDR3 length equals 15 residues. The germline CDR1 and CDR2 sequences are SGHAT and FQNNGV. V lost 4 bases to trimming and J lost 2 bases, with 14 bases between them. CDR3 DNA sequence: TGTGCCAGCAGCTCCACACAGGGCCTAAACACTGAAGCTTTCTTT. Residues: CASSSTQGLNTEAFF.

The rearrangement joins TRBV2 to TRBJ2-7; D is possibly TRBD1 (6 bases). The CDR3 consists of 15 residues. Germline CDR1 SNHLY, CDR2 FYNNEI. V lost 5 bases to trimming and J lost 0 bases, with 14 bases between them. The CDR3 sequence: CASSPMGTSSYEQYF. Written as DNA, the CDR3 is TGTGCCAGCAGTCCCATGGGGACATCCTCCTACGAGCAGTACTTC.

This chain links TRBV12-3 or TRBV12-4 with TRBJ1-1; 11 positions match TRBD1. The CDR3 spans 15 residues. The junction had 5 bases not matched to a gene; V was cut back by 5 bases and J by 3 bases. DNA for the CDR3: TGTGCCAGCAGTCTAAAGGGACAGGGGGACACTGAAGCTTTCTTT. Its protein product is CASSLKGQGDTEAFF.

The chain couples TRBV5-1 to TRBJ1-5; maybe TRBD1 (6 bases). The CDR3 extends over 16 amino acids. The V end lost 0 bases, the J end lost 5 bases, and 15 bases lay between the germline ends. The germline gives CDR1 SGHRS, CDR2 YFSETQ. The CDR3 is CASSLDPQGPYQPQHF. In DNA form, the CDR3 reads TGCGCCAGCAGCTTGGACCCCCAGGGGCCTTATCAGCCCCAGCATTTT.

This clonotype was counted only a few times. V and J are TRBV20-1 and TRBJ2-1; D gene unclear. The V and J ends lost 5 bases and 7 bases respectively, with 6 bases between them. The CDR3 is made up of 10 amino acids. CDR1 and CDR2 (germline): DFQATT, SNEGSKA (reference sequence). The CDR3 sequence: CSALWNEQFF. CDR3 in DNA: TGCAGTGCTCTTTGGAATGAGCAGTTCTTC.

This clonotype came up many times. The chain recombines TRBV6-6 with TRBJ1-1; no clear D gene. Trimming took 6 bases from V and 7 from J, leaving 6 bases between them. Germline V gene sequence: CDR1 MNHNY, CDR2 SVGAGI (reference sequence). The CDR3 covers 10 residues. Written as DNA, the CDR3 is TGTGCCAGCAGGGACGTTGAAGCTTTCTTT. This encodes CASRDVEAFF.